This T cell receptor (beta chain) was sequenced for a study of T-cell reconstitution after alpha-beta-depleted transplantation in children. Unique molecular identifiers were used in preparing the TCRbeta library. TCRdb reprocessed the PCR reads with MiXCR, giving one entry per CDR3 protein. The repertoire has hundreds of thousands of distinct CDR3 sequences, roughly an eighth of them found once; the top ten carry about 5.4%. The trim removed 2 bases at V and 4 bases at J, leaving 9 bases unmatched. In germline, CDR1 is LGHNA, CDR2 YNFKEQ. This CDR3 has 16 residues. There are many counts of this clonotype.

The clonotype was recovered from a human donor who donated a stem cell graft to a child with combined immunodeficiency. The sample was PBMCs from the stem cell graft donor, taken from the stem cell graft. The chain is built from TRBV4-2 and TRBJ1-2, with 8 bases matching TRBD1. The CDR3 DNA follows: TGTGCCAGCAGCCAATTACTCCGGGACAGGCCCTATGGCTACACCTTC. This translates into CASSQLLRDRPYGYTF.